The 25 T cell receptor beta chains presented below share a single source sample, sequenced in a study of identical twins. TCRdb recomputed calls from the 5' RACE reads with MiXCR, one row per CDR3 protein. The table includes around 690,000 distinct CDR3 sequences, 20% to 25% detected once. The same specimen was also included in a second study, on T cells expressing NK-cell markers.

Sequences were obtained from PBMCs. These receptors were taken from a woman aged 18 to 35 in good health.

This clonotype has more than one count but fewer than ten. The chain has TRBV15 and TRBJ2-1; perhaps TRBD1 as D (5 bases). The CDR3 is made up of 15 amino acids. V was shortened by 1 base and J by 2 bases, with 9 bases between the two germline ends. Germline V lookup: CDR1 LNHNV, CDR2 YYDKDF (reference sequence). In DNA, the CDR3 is TGTGCCACCAGCAGAGTAGGGGCGGCCTACAATGAGCAGTTCTTC. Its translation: CATSRVGAAYNEQFF. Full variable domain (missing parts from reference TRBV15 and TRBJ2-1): DAMVIQNPRYQVTQFGKPVTLSCSQTLNHNVMYWYQQKSSQAPKLLFHYYDKDFNNEADTPDNFQSRRPNTSFCFLDIRSPGLGDTAMYLCATSRVGAAYNEQFFGPGTRLTVL.

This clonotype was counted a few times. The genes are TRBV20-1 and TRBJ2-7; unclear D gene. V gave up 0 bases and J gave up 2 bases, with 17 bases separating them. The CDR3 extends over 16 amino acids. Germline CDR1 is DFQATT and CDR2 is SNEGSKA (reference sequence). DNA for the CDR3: TGCAGTGCTAGAGATGCTATGACTGAACCAACCTACGAGCAGTACTTC. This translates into CSARDAMTEPTYEQYF.

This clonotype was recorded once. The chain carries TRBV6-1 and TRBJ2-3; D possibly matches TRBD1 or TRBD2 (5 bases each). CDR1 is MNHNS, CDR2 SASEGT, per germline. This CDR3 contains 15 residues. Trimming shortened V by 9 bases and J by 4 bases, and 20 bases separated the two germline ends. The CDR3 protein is CASNWRVGQPDTQYF. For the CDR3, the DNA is TGTGCCAGTAATTGGCGGGTGGGGCAGCCAGATACGCAGTATTTT.

CDR3 sequence: CASSSRRLAGYGTQYF. DNA of the CDR3: TGTGCCAGCAGCTCCAGAAGACTAGCGGGATACGGGACCCAGTACTTC. The chain carries TRBV7-8 and TRBJ2-5; 11 positions agree with TRBD2. CDR3 length: 16 residues. The ends lost 4 bases at V and 7 bases at J; junction bases unmatched: 11. Germline V gene lookup returns CDR1 SGHVS and CDR2 FQNEAQ.

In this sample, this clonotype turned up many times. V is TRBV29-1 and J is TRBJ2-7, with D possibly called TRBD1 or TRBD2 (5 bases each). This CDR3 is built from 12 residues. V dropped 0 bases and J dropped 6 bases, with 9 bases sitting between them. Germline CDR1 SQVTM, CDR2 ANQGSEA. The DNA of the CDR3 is TGCAGCGTTGAAGATCGGGGACGCGAGCAGTACTTC. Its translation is CSVEDRGREQYF.

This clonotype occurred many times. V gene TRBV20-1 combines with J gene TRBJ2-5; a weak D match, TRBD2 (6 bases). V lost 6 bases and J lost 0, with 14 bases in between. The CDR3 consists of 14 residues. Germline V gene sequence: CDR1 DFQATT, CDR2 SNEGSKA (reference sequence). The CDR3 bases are TGCAGTGCCTCTCTACTAGCCTACCAAGAGACCCAGTACTTC. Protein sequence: CSASLLAYQETQYF.

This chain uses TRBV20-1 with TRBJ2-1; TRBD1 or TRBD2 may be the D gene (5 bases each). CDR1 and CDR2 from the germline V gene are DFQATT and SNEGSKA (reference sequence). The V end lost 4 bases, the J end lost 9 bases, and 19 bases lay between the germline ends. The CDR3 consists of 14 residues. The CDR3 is CSAMKGARVLEQFF. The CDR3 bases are TGCAGTGCTATGAAAGGGGCGCGGGTTCTTGAGCAGTTCTTC.

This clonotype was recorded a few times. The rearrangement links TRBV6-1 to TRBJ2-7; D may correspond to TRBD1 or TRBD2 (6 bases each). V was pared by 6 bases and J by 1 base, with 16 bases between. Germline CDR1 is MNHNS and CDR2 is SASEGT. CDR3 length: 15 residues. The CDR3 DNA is TGTGCCAGCAGGAGGGGGGCCCGGGAATCCTACGAGCAGTACTTC. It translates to CASRRGARESYEQYF.

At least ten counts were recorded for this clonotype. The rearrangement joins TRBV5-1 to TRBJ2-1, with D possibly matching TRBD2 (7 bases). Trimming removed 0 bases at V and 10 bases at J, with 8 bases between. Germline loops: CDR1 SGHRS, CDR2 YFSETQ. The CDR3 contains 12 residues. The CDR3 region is CASSLEGGEQFF. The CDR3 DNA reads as TGCGCCAGCAGCTTGGAGGGGGGGGAGCAGTTCTTC.

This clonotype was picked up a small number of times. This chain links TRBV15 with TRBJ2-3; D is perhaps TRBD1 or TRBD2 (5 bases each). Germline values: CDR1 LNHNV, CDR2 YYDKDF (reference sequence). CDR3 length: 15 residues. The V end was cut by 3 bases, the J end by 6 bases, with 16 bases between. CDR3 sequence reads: CATSRGSGTGDTQYF. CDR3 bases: TGTGCCACCAGCAGGGGGTCGGGGACGGGTGATACGCAGTATTTT.

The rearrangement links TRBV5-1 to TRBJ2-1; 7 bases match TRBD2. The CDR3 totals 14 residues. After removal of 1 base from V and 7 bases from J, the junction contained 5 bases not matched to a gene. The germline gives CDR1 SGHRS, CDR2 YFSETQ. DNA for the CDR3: TGCGCCAGCAGCTTGTTCGCGGGAGTAAATGAGCAGTTCTTC. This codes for CASSLFAGVNEQFF. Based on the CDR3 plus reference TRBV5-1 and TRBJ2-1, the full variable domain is KAGVTQTPRYLIKTRGQQVTLSCSPISGHRSVSWYQQTPGQGLQFLFEYFSETQRNKGNFPGRFSGRQFSNSRSEMNVSTLELGDSALYLCASSLFAGVNEQFFGPGTRLTVL.

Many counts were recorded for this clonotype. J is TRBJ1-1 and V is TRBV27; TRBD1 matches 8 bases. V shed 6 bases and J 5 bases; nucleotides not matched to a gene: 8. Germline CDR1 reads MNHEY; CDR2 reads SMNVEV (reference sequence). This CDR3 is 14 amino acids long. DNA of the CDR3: TGTGCCAGCAGACCTGAGGACAGGGCGACTGAAGCTTTCTTT. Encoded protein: CASRPEDRATEAFF.

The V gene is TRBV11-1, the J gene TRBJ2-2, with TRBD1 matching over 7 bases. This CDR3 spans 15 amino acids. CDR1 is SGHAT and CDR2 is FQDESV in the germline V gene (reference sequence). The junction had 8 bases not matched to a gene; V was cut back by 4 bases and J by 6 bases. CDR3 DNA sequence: TGTGCCAGCAGCTCGACAGGGACGGGCCCCGGGGAGCTGTTTTTT. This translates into CASSSTGTGPGELFF.

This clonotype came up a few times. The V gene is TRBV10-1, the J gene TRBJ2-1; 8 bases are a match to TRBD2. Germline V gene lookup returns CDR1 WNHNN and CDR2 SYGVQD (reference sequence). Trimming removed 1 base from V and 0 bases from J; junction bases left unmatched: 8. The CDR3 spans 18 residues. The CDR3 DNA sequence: TGCGCCAGCAGTGAGTTTCTAGCGGGCGTCGGCTCCTACAATGAGCAGTTCTTC. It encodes CASSEFLAGVGSYNEQFF.

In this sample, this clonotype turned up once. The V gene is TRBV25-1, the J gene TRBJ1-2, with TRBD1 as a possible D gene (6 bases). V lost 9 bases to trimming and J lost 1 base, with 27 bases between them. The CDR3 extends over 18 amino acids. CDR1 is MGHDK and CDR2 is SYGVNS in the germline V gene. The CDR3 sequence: CASLSGPKTGDYNYGYTF. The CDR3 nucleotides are TGTGCCAGTCTTTCTGGGCCAAAGACAGGCGATTATAACTATGGCTACACCTTC.

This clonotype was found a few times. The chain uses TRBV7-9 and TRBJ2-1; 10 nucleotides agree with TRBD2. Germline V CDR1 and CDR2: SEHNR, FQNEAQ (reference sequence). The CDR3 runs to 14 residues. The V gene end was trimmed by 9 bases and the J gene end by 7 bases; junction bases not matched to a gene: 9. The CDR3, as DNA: TGTGCCAGTCTAGCGGGAGAGGGTAGGAATGAGCAGTTCTTC. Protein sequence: CASLAGEGRNEQFF.

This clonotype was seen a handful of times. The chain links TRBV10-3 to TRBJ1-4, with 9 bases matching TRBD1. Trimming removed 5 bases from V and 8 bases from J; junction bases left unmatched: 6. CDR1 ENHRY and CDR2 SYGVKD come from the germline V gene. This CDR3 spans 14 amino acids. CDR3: CAISRGTGQEKLFF. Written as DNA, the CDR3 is TGTGCCATCAGTCGAGGGACAGGGCAAGAAAAACTGTTTTTT.

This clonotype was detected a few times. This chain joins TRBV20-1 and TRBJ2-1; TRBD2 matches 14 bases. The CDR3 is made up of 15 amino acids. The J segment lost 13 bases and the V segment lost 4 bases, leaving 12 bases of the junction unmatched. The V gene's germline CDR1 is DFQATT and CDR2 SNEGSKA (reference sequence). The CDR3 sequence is CSATEGTSGGTRQFF. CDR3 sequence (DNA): TGCAGTGCTACCGAAGGGACTAGCGGGGGAACCCGTCAGTTCTTC.

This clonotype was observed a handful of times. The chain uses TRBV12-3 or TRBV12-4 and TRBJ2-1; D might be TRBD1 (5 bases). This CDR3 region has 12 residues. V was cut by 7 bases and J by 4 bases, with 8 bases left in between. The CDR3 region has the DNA TGTGCCAGCAATCGACAGTACAATGAGCAGTTCTTC. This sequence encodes CASNRQYNEQFF.

The CDR3 loop is CAIMGQSYEQYF. CDR3 in DNA: TGTGCCATCATGGGACAGTCCTACGAGCAGTACTTC. The chain combines TRBV10-3 with TRBJ2-7, with 7 bases fitting TRBD1. Germline CDR1 reads ENHRY; CDR2 reads SYGVKD. The CDR3 runs to 12 residues. Trimming cost V 7 bases and J 1 base; bases outside gene matches: 1.

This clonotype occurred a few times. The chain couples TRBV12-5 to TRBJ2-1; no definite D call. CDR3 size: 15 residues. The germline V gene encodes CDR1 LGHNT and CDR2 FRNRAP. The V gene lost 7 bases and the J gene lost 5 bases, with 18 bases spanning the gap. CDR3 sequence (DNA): TGTGCTAGTGTCCAGGTCCCACGGGTTAACAATGAGCAGTTCTTC. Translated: CASVQVPRVNNEQFF.

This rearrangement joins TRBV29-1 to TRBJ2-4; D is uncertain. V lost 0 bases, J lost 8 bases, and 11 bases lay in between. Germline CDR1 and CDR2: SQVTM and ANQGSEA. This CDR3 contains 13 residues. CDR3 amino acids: CSVEDVGLYIQYF. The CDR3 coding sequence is TGCAGCGTTGAAGATGTGGGCTTATACATTCAGTACTTC.

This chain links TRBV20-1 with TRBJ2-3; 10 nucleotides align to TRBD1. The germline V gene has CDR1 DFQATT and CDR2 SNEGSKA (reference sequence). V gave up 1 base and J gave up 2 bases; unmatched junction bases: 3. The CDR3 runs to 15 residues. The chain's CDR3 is CSARVGTGATDTQYF. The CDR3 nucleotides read TGCAGTGCTAGAGTCGGGACAGGGGCCACAGATACGCAGTATTTT.

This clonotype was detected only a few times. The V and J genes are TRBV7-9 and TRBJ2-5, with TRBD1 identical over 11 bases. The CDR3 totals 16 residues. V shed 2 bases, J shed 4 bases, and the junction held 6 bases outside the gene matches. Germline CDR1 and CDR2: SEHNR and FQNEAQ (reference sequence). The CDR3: CASSLPGQGARETQYF. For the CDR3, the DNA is TGTGCCAGCAGCTTACCCGGACAGGGGGCGCGAGAGACCCAGTACTTC.

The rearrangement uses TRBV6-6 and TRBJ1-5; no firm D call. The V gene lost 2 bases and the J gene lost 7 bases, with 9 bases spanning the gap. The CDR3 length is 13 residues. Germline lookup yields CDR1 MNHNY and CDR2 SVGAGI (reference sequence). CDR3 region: CASSYLERQPQHF. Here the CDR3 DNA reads TGTGCCAGCAGTTACCTGGAGCGCCAGCCCCAGCATTTT.